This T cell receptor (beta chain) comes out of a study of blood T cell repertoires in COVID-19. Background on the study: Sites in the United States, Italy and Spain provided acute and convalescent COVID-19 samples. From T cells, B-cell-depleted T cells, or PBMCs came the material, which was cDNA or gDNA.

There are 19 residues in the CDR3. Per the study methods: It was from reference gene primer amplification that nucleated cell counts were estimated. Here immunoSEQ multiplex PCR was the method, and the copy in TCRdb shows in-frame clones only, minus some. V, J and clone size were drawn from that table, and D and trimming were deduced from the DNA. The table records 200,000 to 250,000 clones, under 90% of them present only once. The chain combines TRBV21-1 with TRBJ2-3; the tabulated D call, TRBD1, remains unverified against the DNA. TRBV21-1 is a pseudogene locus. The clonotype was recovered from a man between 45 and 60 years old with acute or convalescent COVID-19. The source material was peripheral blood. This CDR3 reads CASSKGGWWMSKGRDTQYF. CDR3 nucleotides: TGTGCCAGCAGCAAAGGGGGCTGGTGGATGTCAAAAGGTAGGGATACGCAGTATTTT.